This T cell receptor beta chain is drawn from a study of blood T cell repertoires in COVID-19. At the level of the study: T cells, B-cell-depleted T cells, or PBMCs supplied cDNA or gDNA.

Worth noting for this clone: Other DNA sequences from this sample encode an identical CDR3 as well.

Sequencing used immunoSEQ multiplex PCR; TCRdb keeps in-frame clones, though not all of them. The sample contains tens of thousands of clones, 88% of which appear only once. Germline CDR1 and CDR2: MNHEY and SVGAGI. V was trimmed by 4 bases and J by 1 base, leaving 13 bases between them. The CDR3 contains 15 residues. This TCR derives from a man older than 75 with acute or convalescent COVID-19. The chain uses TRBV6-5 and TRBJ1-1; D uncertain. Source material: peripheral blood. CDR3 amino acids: CASSSPPTGNTEAFF. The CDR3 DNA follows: TGTGCCAGCAGTTCCCCTCCGACGGGGAACACTGAAGCTTTCTTT.